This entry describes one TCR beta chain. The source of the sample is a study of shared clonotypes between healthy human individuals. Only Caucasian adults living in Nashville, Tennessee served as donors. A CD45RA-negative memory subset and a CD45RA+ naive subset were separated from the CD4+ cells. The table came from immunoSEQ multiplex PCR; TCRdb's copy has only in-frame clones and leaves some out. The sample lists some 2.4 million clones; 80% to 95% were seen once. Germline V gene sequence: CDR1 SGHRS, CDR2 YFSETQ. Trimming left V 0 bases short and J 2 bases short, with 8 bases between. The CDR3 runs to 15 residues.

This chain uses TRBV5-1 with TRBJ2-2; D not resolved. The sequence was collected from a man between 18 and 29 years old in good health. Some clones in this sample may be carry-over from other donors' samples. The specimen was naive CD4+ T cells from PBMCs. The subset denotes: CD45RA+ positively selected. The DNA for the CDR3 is TGCGCCAGCAGCTTGGCCCCAATCAACACCGGGGAGCTGTTTTTT. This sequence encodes CASSLAPINTGELFF.